This T cell receptor (beta chain) was identified during a study of T-cell reconstitution after alpha-beta-depleted transplantation in children. Study-level results: T-cell counts and diversity were attributed mostly to newly produced T cells one year after transplant. Surviving thymic progenitors and recipient T cells were the source of high TCRbeta diversity at day 60 in some patients. Reportedly, roughly two months post-transplant, alpha-beta T cells arose from several hundred expanded graft clones.

This clonotype has a count of ten or more. Its specificity is not known. Per germline, CDR1 SGHTA and CDR2 FQGTGA. This CDR3 is built from 13 residues. V dropped 6 bases and J dropped 7 bases, with 12 bases sitting between them. Unique molecular identifiers were built into the TCRbeta library. Each CDR3 protein is one row after TCRdb ran MiXCR on the PCR reads. The profile shows around 800,000 distinct CDR3 sequences, approximately 15% of them singletons. The chain employs TRBV7-3 and TRBJ2-2, with D tentatively TRBD1 (7 bases). Sequenced material: PBMCs, mostly from graft donor cells, taken 360 days after TCRalphabeta/CD19-depleted stem cell transplant. The clonotype comes from a male patient between 10 and 17 years old who had a stem cell transplant for acute lymphoblastic leukemia, so the T cells may come from the graft donor. The CDR3, as DNA: TGTGCCAGCAGTCCAGGGGGAGGCGGGGAGCTGTTTTTT. Its translation: CASSPGGGGELFF.